Presented here are 26 T cell receptor beta chains from one specimen sequenced in a study of T cell responses to AZD1222 COVID-19 vaccine. Generated by immunoSEQ multiplex PCR, the TCRdb table keeps only in-frame clones and is missing some. This sample has about 88,000 clones, with under 95% found just once. This sample comprised peripheral blood, obtained on day 0 of AZD1222 vaccination. These TCRs come from an adult in good health.

The rearrangement links TRBV10-3 to TRBJ2-1, with TRBD2 identical over 13 bases. The CDR3 length is 15 residues. Germline assignment: CDR1 ENHRY and CDR2 SYGVKD. The ends lost 7 bases at V and 5 bases at J; junction bases unmatched: 5. The CDR3 protein is CAIKGGLAGNNEQFF. As DNA, the CDR3 is TGTGCCATCAAGGGGGGACTAGCGGGAAACAATGAGCAGTTCTTC.

This chain connects TRBV18 to TRBJ1-5, with D unclear. Trimming shortened V by 6 bases and J by 5 bases, and 14 bases separated the two germline ends. The length of the CDR3 is 14 residues. Germline-derived CDR1 and CDR2 are KGHSH and LQKENI. The CDR3 loop reads CASSQDGFDQPQHF. The CDR3 DNA is TGTGCCAGCTCCCAGGACGGGTTCGATCAGCCCCAGCATTTT. The full variable domain, in which reference TRBV18 and TRBJ1-5 provide the parts outside the CDR3, is NAGVMQNPRHLVRRRGQEARLRCSPMKGHSHVYWYRQLPEEGLKFMVYLQKENIIDESGMPKERFSAEFPKEGPSILRIQQVVRGDSAAYFCASSQDGFDQPQHFGDGTRLSIL.

The rearrangement links TRBV28 to TRBJ1-1, with TRBD1 identical over 8 bases. Germline CDR1 reads MDHEN; CDR2 reads SYDVKM. V gave up 7 bases and J gave up 3 bases; unmatched junction bases: 4. The CDR3 covers 13 residues. The CDR3 DNA sequence: TGTGCCAGCAAGGGACAGGTTGACACTGAAGCTTTCTTT. Its protein product is CASKGQVDTEAFF.

This clone was counted a single time. The chain is built from TRBV6-4 and TRBJ2-3, with D perhaps given as TRBD1 or TRBD2 (5 bases each). This CDR3 region has 16 residues. V was pared by 5 bases and J by 1 base, with 16 bases between. Germline assignment: CDR1 MRHNA and CDR2 SNTAGT. The CDR3 is CASSSALGGGTDTQYF. CDR3 DNA sequence: TGTGCCAGCAGTTCGGCTCTTGGGGGAGGCACAGATACGCAGTATTTT.

This chain links TRBV11-2 with TRBJ2-1; D unclear. Deletions cut 4 bases from V and 7 bases from J, with 17 bases between. There are 15 residues in the CDR3. CDR1 and CDR2 from the germline V gene are SGHAT and FQNNGV. CDR3 loop: CASSSRADGWNEQFF. The DNA of the CDR3 is TGTGCCAGCAGCTCCCGGGCCGATGGCTGGAATGAGCAGTTCTTC.

Comments on this clone: At the DNA level, this CDR3 is encoded by other sequences in the same sample as well. The chain carries TRBV18 and TRBJ2-3; no clear D gene. This CDR3 spans 12 amino acids. Germline lookup yields CDR1 KGHSH and CDR2 LQKENI. V lost 3 bases to trimming and J lost 2 bases, with 3 bases between them. Written as DNA, the CDR3 is TGTGCCAGCTCACCCTCCACAGATACGCAGTATTTT. This translates into CASSPSTDTQYF.

For the CDR3, the DNA is TGTGCCATCAGTGAGCGGCTGGACGAGCAGTACTTC. Its translation is CAISERLDEQYF. V usage is TRBV10-3 and J usage is TRBJ2-7; D is unclear. Germline loops: CDR1 ENHRY, CDR2 SYGVKD. V lost 2 bases and J lost 5, with 7 bases in between. The CDR3 is 12 residues long.

The V call is TRBV21-1, the J call TRBJ1-2. TRBV21-1 is deemed a pseudogene. The CDR3 has 15 amino acids. This CDR3 reads CASSTYDWAARGYTF. CDR3 DNA sequence: TGTGCCAGCAGCACCTACGACTGGGCAGCACGTGGCTACACCTTC.

J is TRBJ2-7 and V is TRBV5-1, with D unclear. With 0 bases removed from V and 6 bases from J, the gap between germline ends came to 4 bases. Germline CDR1 reads SGHRS; CDR2 reads YFSETQ. The CDR3 has 11 residues. The CDR3 reads CASSLEGEQYF. The CDR3 nucleotides read TGCGCCAGCAGCTTGGAAGGCGAGCAGTACTTC. The full variable domain, in which reference TRBV5-1 and TRBJ2-7 provide the parts outside the CDR3, is KAGVTQTPRYLIKTRGQQVTLSCSPISGHRSVSWYQQTPGQGLQFLFEYFSETQRNKGNFPGRFSGRQFSNSRSEMNVSTLELGDSALYLCASSLEGEQYFGPGTRLTVT.

Only a few counts were recorded for this clone. The chain links TRBV6-5 to TRBJ2-1; weak D call: TRBD1 (6 bases). Germline V CDR1 and CDR2: MNHEY, SVGAGI. V was pared by 11 bases and J by 4 bases, with 9 bases between. There are 11 residues in the CDR3. The CDR3 bases are TGTGCCGTTCAGGGGTACAATGAGCAGTTCTTC. As protein: CAVQGYNEQFF.

This clone appeared once. The V and J genes are TRBV4-1 and TRBJ1-4; D is perhaps TRBD1 (6 bases). Trimming cost V 2 bases and J 6 bases, with 16 bases left between them. Germline CDR1 is MGHRA and CDR2 is YSYEKL. The length of the CDR3 is 16 residues. CDR3 residues: CASSQWITGIDEKLFF. The CDR3 DNA reads as TGCGCCAGCAGCCAATGGATTACAGGGATTGATGAAAAACTGTTTTTT.

CDR3 bases: TGTGCCAGCAGCTTAGACAGTCTTAATTCACCCCTCCACTTT. Protein: CASSLDSLNSPLHF. This chain joins TRBV7-2 and TRBJ1-6, with D unresolved. Between the trimmed V and J ends, which lost 1 base and 6 bases, there was a span of 7 bases. CDR3 length: 14 residues. The germline gives CDR1 SGHTA, CDR2 FQGNSA.

The J gene is TRBJ2-1, the V gene TRBV29-1, with TRBD2 matching 14 bases. The germline CDR1 and CDR2 sequences are SQVTM and ANQGSEA. Unmatched junction bases numbered 4, after V lost 2 bases and J lost 1 base. There are 17 residues in the CDR3. The DNA for the CDR3 is TGCAGCGTTGAATATGGACTAGCGGGAGGATCCTACAATGAGCAGTTCTTC. Translated, it gives CSVEYGLAGGSYNEQFF.

This chain uses TRBV27 with TRBJ2-3; unclear D gene. Per germline, CDR1 MNHEY and CDR2 SMNVEV (reference sequence). The CDR3 length is 16 residues. Between the trimmed V and J ends, which lost 1 base and 1 base, there was a span of 12 bases. CDR3 nucleotides: TGTGCCAGCAGTTTATTAGGCTTTGCGGGCACAGATACGCAGTATTTT. This encodes CASSLLGFAGTDTQYF.

This chain links TRBV5-8 with TRBJ1-5; no clear D. The CDR3 has 14 amino acids. Germline V gene lookup returns CDR1 SGHTS and CDR2 YDEGEE. V was pared by 1 base and J by 1 base, with 6 bases between. As DNA, the CDR3 is TGTGCCAGCAGCTTGCGACTAAGCAATCAGCCCCAGCATTTT. Translated: CASSLRLSNQPQHF.

The chain carries TRBV15 and TRBJ1-5, with 9 bases identical to TRBD1. Germline CDR1 reads LNHNV; CDR2 reads YYDKDF (reference sequence). CDR3 length: 15 amino acids. Trimming cost V 0 bases and J 4 bases; bases outside gene matches: 1. CDR3 sequence: CATSRDGQGNQPQHF. The CDR3, as DNA: TGTGCCACCAGCAGAGATGGACAGGGGAATCAGCCCCAGCATTTT.

This chain connects TRBV4-1 to TRBJ2-7, with a possible D match to TRBD1 (7 bases). The CDR3 is 15 residues long. Trimming removed 4 bases from V and 2 bases from J, with 15 bases in between. CDR1 is MGHRA and CDR2 is YSYEKL in the germline V gene. The DNA of the CDR3 is TGCGCCAGCAGCCTCATGGAGGGGACAGCCTACGAGCAGTACTTC. Translation gives CASSLMEGTAYEQYF.

CDR3 amino acids: CASSLRTRGETQYF. CDR3 DNA sequence: TGTGCCAGCAGTTTACGAACCAGGGGTGAGACCCAGTACTTC. This chain connects TRBV28 to TRBJ2-5; possibly TRBD1 for D (6 bases). Germline CDR1 MDHEN, CDR2 SYDVKM. Trimming left V 2 bases short and J 5 bases short, with 12 bases between. The CDR3 loop spans 14 amino acids.

The chain joins TRBV19 to TRBJ1-3; D unresolved. V lost 7 bases, J lost 6 bases, and 16 bases lay in between. The CDR3 sequence is 14 residues long. In germline, CDR1 is LNHDA, CDR2 SQIVND (reference sequence). As DNA, the CDR3 is TGTGCCAGTATCGCAACTGGACGGGAAAACACCATATATTTT. Protein product: CASIATGRENTIYF.

The V and J genes are TRBV27 and TRBJ2-7; 9 bases align to TRBD2. The V segment lost 6 bases and the J segment 0 bases; nucleotides outside the gene matches: 6. Germline V gene data show CDR1 as MNHEY and CDR2 as SMNVEV (reference sequence). The CDR3 totals 15 residues. The CDR3 is CASSSSGMSSYEQYF. The CDR3 DNA reads as TGTGCCAGCAGCTCTAGCGGGATGAGCTCCTACGAGCAGTACTTC.

The chain uses TRBV7-2 and TRBJ2-2; D possibly corresponds to TRBD1 (6 bases). The CDR3 is 15 amino acids. V lost 5 bases to trimming and J lost 3 bases, with 13 bases between them. Germline CDR1 and CDR2: SGHTA and FQGNSA. Written as DNA, the CDR3 is TGTGCCAGCAGCCGCAACAGGGTGGACACCGGGGAGCTGTTTTTT. Protein sequence: CASSRNRVDTGELFF.

The chain links TRBV10-2 to TRBJ1-2; D is unresolved. CDR1 WSHSY and CDR2 SAAADI come from the germline V gene. Deletions cut 6 bases from V and 5 bases from J, with 16 bases between. The CDR3 is made up of 14 amino acids. The CDR3 here is CASRDLNGGYGYTF. The DNA of the CDR3 is TGCGCCAGCAGGGACCTTAACGGAGGATATGGCTACACCTTC.

The chain is built from TRBV7-9 and TRBJ1-5; D possibly corresponds to TRBD1 (6 bases). The CDR3 runs to 18 residues. CDR1 is SEHNR, CDR2 FQNEAQ, per germline (reference sequence). The ends were cut back, 4 bases at V and 5 bases at J, with 24 bases in the middle. CDR3 nucleotides: TGTGCCAGCAGCTCTACAGGGACATCGTTTAATTTTGATCAGCCCCAGCATTTT. This translates into CASSSTGTSFNFDQPQHF.

The J gene is TRBJ2-1, the V gene TRBV14, with D hard to call. V lost 0 bases, J lost 8 bases, and 11 bases lay in between. Germline CDR1 reads SGHDN; CDR2 reads FVKESK. CDR3 length: 14 amino acids. CDR3 nucleotides: TGTGCCAGCAGCCAAGAAAACGACGGCGATGAGCAGTTCTTC. Translating it yields CASSQENDGDEQFF.

CDR3 region: CASSLYGSSYNEQFF. The CDR3 nucleotides are TGTGCCAGCAGTTTATACGGAAGCTCCTACAATGAGCAGTTCTTC. The J gene is TRBJ2-1, the V gene TRBV28; D is undetermined. V was pared by 1 base and J by 0 bases, with 7 bases between. The CDR3 is 15 residues long. Germline values: CDR1 MDHEN, CDR2 SYDVKM.

V and J are TRBV18 and TRBJ2-1, with TRBD2 identical over 12 bases. V was clipped by 3 bases and J by 7 bases; unmatched bases: 4. CDR3 length: 15 residues. CDR1 is KGHSH, CDR2 LQKENI, per germline. The DNA for the CDR3 is TGTGCCAGCTCACCTCTAGCGGGAGGGTTTAATGAGCAGTTCTTC. Protein product: CASSPLAGGFNEQFF.